This passage covers 14 T cell receptor beta chains from one sample sequenced in a study of T cells after somatic rescue of genetic block. Sequencing used immunoSEQ multiplex PCR; TCRdb keeps in-frame clones, though not all of them. The table records tens of thousands of clones, 80% to 95% of them present only once. The material sequenced was peripheral blood mononuclear cells (PBMCs). These receptors were taken from a man aged 35-49 years.

This sequence joins TRBV13 and TRBJ2-1; D may be TRBD2 (6 bases). V was clipped by 5 bases and J by 9 bases, with 11 bases between them. The germline gives CDR1 PRHDT, CDR2 FYEKMQ (reference sequence). The CDR3 is made up of 12 amino acids. In nucleotides, the CDR3 is TGTGCCAGCAGCCCCCCTAGCGCTGAGCAGTTCTTC. This codes for CASSPPSAEQFF.

The V call is TRBV6-5, the J call TRBJ2-7; D tentatively reads TRBD1 or TRBD2 (5 bases each). In germline, CDR1 is MNHEY, CDR2 SVGAGI. Deletions cut 8 bases from V and 0 bases from J, with 11 bases between. The CDR3 extends over 13 amino acids. The CDR3 sequence: CASRDLSSYEQYF. The CDR3 bases are TGTGCCAGCCGGGACCTCAGCTCCTACGAGCAGTACTTC.

The chain has TRBV5-4 and TRBJ2-6, with TRBD2 matching 8 bases. The CDR3 contains 16 residues. Germline lookup yields CDR1 SGHNT and CDR2 YYREEE (reference sequence). Trimming cost V 5 bases and J 2 bases; bases outside gene matches: 6. The CDR3 here is CASRPGGVAGANVLTF. CDR3 bases: TGTGCCAGCAGACCCGGGGGGGTTGCTGGGGCCAACGTCCTGACTTTC.

The V gene is TRBV18, the J gene TRBJ1-4; the D gene is possibly TRBD1 (6 bases). Trimming stripped 3 bases from V and 4 bases from J, with 15 bases between. Germline lookup yields CDR1 KGHSH and CDR2 LQKENI. The CDR3 loop spans 16 amino acids. CDR3 in amino acids: CASSPTRTALNEKLFF. As DNA, the CDR3 is TGTGCCAGCTCACCTACCCGGACAGCCCTTAATGAAAAACTGTTTTTT.

This chain uses TRBV29-1 with TRBJ1-1; possibly TRBD1 for D (5 bases). V was clipped by 5 bases and J by 1 base, with 14 bases between them. CDR3 length equals 14 residues. Germline assignment: CDR1 SQVTM and CDR2 ANQGSEA. This CDR3 reads CSVLGVVGNTEAFF. The CDR3 bases are TGCAGCGTTTTGGGGGTTGTAGGGAACACTGAAGCTTTCTTT.

This clone was seen once. The chain has TRBV4-1 and TRBJ2-1; 11 bases align to TRBD2. With V trimmed by 4 bases and J by 8 bases, 7 bases remained unmatched. Per germline, CDR1 MGHRA and CDR2 YSYEKL. CDR3 length: 15 amino acids. CDR3 amino acids: CASSPTSGGVDEQFF. In DNA form, the CDR3 reads TGCGCCAGCAGCCCCACTAGCGGGGGTGTCGATGAGCAGTTCTTC.

Notes on this clone: One end of the junction does not line up with germline, which may come from a read error. V gene TRBV7-9 combines with J gene TRBJ2-2, with 10 positions matching TRBD2. Germline V CDR1 and CDR2: SEHNR, FQNEAQ (reference sequence). The CDR3 extends over 16 amino acids. CDR3 protein: CASSLAISGGTGELFF. CDR3 DNA: TGTGCCAGCAGCCTAGCGATTAGCGGGGGGACCGGGGAGCTGTTTTTT.

The rearrangement uses TRBV18 and TRBJ2-5, with D possibly TRBD2 on 7 matching bases. The V end was cut by 0 bases, the J end by 6 bases, with 20 bases between. This CDR3 is 17 amino acids long. Germline V gene sequence: CDR1 KGHSH, CDR2 LQKENI. The CDR3 DNA reads TGTGCCAGCTCACCACCGTTGGGGGGGGGCGCCGGGAAGACCCAGTACTTC. Residues: CASSPPLGGGAGKTQYF.

This chain uses TRBV11-2 with TRBJ1-2, with TRBD1 identical over 8 bases. The CDR3 contains 15 residues. Germline assignment: CDR1 SGHAT and CDR2 FQNNGV. With 1 base clipped from V and 4 bases from J, the junction kept 5 bases outside the gene matches. CDR3 sequence: CASSLGQGPIYGYTF. Written as DNA, the CDR3 is TGTGCCAGCAGCTTAGGACAGGGGCCTATCTATGGCTACACCTTC. Filled out from reference TRBV11-2 and TRBJ1-2, the complete variable domain reads EAGVAQSPRYKIIEKRQSVAFWCNPISGHATLYWYQQILGQGPKLLIQFQNNGVVDDSQLPKDRFSAERLKGVDSTLKIQPAKLEDSAVYLCASSLGQGPIYGYTFGSGTRLTVV.

The chain employs TRBV4-2 and TRBJ2-3; D might be TRBD2 (5 bases). With 3 bases removed from V and 8 bases from J, the gap between germline ends came to 12 bases. In germline, CDR1 is LGHNA, CDR2 YNFKEQ. The CDR3 has 13 residues. For the CDR3, the DNA is TGTGCCAGCAGCCAGACACTAGTTGGTACGCAGTATTTT. Amino acids: CASSQTLVGTQYF.

This chain's CDR3 is CASSYLAGGSYNEQFF. The DNA for the CDR3 is TGTGCCAGCAGTTACTTGGCGGGCGGCTCCTACAATGAGCAGTTCTTC. The V and J genes are TRBV6-5 and TRBJ2-1; tentative D call: TRBD2 (5 bases). Per germline, CDR1 MNHEY and CDR2 SVGAGI. V lost 1 base and J 0 bases, leaving 10 bases between the germline ends. This CDR3 has 16 amino acids.

The J gene is TRBJ2-1, the V gene TRBV19; 9 nucleotides align to TRBD1. V lost 2 bases, J lost 5 bases, and 4 bases stayed unmatched. CDR3 length: 15 residues. Germline values: CDR1 LNHDA, CDR2 SQIVND (reference sequence). The CDR3 spells CASSIMGQGNNEQFF. The CDR3 DNA reads as TGTGCCAGTAGTATAATGGGACAGGGAAACAATGAGCAGTTCTTC.

The rearrangement links TRBV7-2 to TRBJ2-4, with a tentative D call TRBD2 (5 bases). Germline CDR1 and CDR2: SGHTA and FQGNSA. The CDR3 has 15 residues. The ends were cut back, 2 bases at V and 7 bases at J, with 15 bases in the middle. CDR3 in amino acids: CASSLNGIVSNIQYF. The CDR3 DNA sequence: TGTGCCAGCAGCTTAAACGGGATTGTGAGTAACATTCAGTACTTC.

J is TRBJ1-5 and V is TRBV7-2, with TRBD1 matching 7 bases. Trimming took 5 bases from V and 2 from J; bases not matched to a gene: 9. Germline V gives CDR1 SGHTA, CDR2 FQGNSA. CDR3 length equals 16 residues. CDR3 DNA: TGTGCCAGCAGCGCCTACAGGGGAATTCGCAATCAGCCCCAGCATTTT. Amino acid sequence: CASSAYRGIRNQPQHF. Full variable domain (missing parts from reference TRBV7-2 and TRBJ1-5): GAGVSQSPSNKVTEKGKDVELRCDPISGHTALYWYRQSLGQGLEFLIYFQGNSAPDKSGLPSDRFSAERTGGSVSTLTIQRTQQEDSAVYLCASSAYRGIRNQPQHFGDGTRLSIL.